The subject of this entry is one T cell receptor (beta chain). In the original processing: How many nucleated cells were present was estimated from reference gene primer amplification. TCRdb's table, derived via immunoSEQ multiplex PCR, lists solely in-frame clones and lacks some. V, J and clone size are taken as reported in that table, and D and trimming were inferred from the DNA itself. This sample has some 300,000 clones, with about nine tenths found just once. The sample belongs to a study of blood T cell repertoires in COVID-19. About the research overall: Samples came from the United States, Italy and Spain, spanning acute and convalescent COVID-19. The analysed material was cDNA or gDNA that came from T cells, B-cell-depleted T cells, or PBMCs.

This CDR3 spans 17 amino acids. Germline CDR1 LNHDA, CDR2 SQIVND (reference sequence). Trimming at V came to 1 base and at J to 0 bases, leaving 6 bases not matched to a gene. Those enrolled in Seattle joined during active infection and were followed longitudinally afterward. This TCR came from a woman between 50 and 59 years old with COVID-19, enrolled during active disease. Specimen: peripheral blood. V gene TRBV19 combines with J gene TRBJ2-4; TRBD1 matches 7 bases. CDR3 in DNA: TGTGCCAGTAGTATAGCGGTCAGGGGGATAGCCAAAAACATTCAGTACTTC. Its protein product is CASSIAVRGIAKNIQYF.